This T cell receptor beta chain was retrieved from a study of cytomegalovirus exposure and HLA in healthy donors. Study-level information: Of some 410 genotyped donors, roughly 81% grouped in the Caucasian-associated ancestry cluster.

On this clone itself: The antigen is unknown.

PCR amplification relied on 60 Vbeta primers (plus 13 Jbeta primers). Data came from immunoSEQ multiplex PCR; TCRdb stores just in-frame clones and leaves some out. In the table there are nearly 110,000 clones, 81% of which are singletons. Deletions cut 7 bases from V and 0 bases from J, with 9 bases between. The CDR3 loop spans 13 amino acids. Germline-derived CDR1 and CDR2 are MNHNY and SVGAGI (reference sequence). The study's findings and limits: Reportedly, TCR beta sequences accurately predicted HLA-A and HLA-B alleles in most subjects.

This receptor was taken from a man in his thirties or forties in good health and CMV-seronegative. Sequences were obtained from PBMCs. The chain has TRBV6-6 and TRBJ1-2, with a possible D match to TRBD1 (5 bases). CDR3 nucleotide sequence: TGTGCCAGCAACCAGGGATCTAACTATGGCTACACCTTC. The encoded protein is CASNQGSNYGYTF.